The text below deals with one T cell receptor beta chain. This sample stems from a study of technical replicates of blood from a handful of donors. The CDR3 consists of 13 residues. TCRdb's table, derived via immunoSEQ multiplex PCR, lists solely in-frame clones and lacks some. The sample has roughly 71,000 clones; 85% to 95% are singletons. This sequence originates from a human donor in good health. V and J are TRBV1 and TRBJ2-1; the table's TRBD2 call for D was not verified on the DNA. TRBV1 constitutes a pseudogene. The sequencing sample was made of T cells isolated from PBMCs. CDR3 amino acids: CTSSWGVNNEQFF. The CDR3 region has the DNA TGCACCAGCAGCTGGGGAGTGAACAATGAGCAGTTCTTC.